This is a list of T cell receptor beta chains from one sample in a study of technical replicates of blood from several donors. TCRdb's table, derived via immunoSEQ multiplex PCR, lists solely in-frame clones and lacks some. The sample holds 55,000 to 60,000 clones, over 85% seen once. The sequenced sample consisted of PBMCs. The source of these receptors is a human donor in good health. Some clones in this sample may be carry-over from other donors' samples. The CDR3 runs from the conserved cysteine through the conserved F or W. A D gene is named only where the DNA matches it firmly. Expanded clones are given a class, and other clones once, few, many or no size at all.

>13|-|TRBV5-4|TRBJ1-6|-
TGTGCCAGCAGCTCGGGGAACAATTCACCCCTCCACTTT
CASSSGNNSPLHF
>15|-|TRBV2|TRBJ1-2|-
TGTGCCAGCAGTGAAGGTGGAAACAGACGACGGGGCTACACCTTC
CASSEGGNRRRGYTF
>15|-|TRBV25-1|TRBJ1-5|few
TGTGCCAGCAGACCCCCAGGGCCTTCCAATCAGCCCCAGCATTTT
CASRPPGPSNQPQHF
>13|TRBD1|TRBV27|TRBJ2-7|-
TGTGCCAGCAGGCGGACAGGGGACTACGAGCAGTACTTC
CASRRTGDYEQYF
>15|-|TRBV7-2|TRBJ2-7|-
TGTGCCAGCAGCTTAGCGAACAGGGTCAGCTACGAGCAGTACTTC
CASSLANRVSYEQYF
>14|-|TRBV11-2|TRBJ1-3|once
TGTGCCAGCAGCTTACGATTGGCCGGAAACACCATATATTTT
CASSLRLAGNTIYF
>16|-|TRBV2|TRBJ1-2|-
TGTGCCAGCAGCCTGATTTATGAGGGATTATCGAATGGCTACACCTTC
CASSLIYEGLSNGYTF
>12|-|TRBV30|TRBJ1-2|-
TGTGCCTCGGGGCGGGGGGAATATGGCTACACCTTC
CASGRGEYGYTF
>13|-|TRBV7-9|TRBJ2-3|-
TGTGCCAGCAGCTTAGGACAGGCGGGTGCGCAGTATTTT
CASSLGQAGAQYF
>11|-|TRBV5-5|TRBJ2-3|-
TGTGCCAGCAGCCCCCGAGATACGCAGTATTTT
CASSPRDTQYF
>15|TRBD1|TRBV9|TRBJ2-7|-
TGTGCCAGCAGCGTAGGGGGGACAGTCCTCTACGAGCAGTACTTC
CASSVGGTVLYEQYF
>12|TRBD2|TRBV6-1|TRBJ2-7|-
TGTGCCAGCAGGACTAGCGGCTACGAGCAGTACTTC
CASRTSGYEQYF
>14|TRBD1|TRBV7-8|TRBJ1-1|-
TGTGCCAGCAGCGACGACAGGGAGAACACTGAAGCTTTCTTT
CASSDDRENTEAFF
>13|-|TRBV6-1|TRBJ2-5|-
TGTGCCAGCAGTGAAGGGCGGTTAAGGACCCAGTACTTC
CASSEGRLRTQYF
>16|-|TRBV7-8|TRBJ1-6|-
TGTGCCAGCCTCATAGACACCCCAGGAAATAATTCACCCCTCCACTTT
CASLIDTPGNNSPLHF
>19|-|TRBV9|TRBJ2-3|-
TGTGCCAGCAGCGTAGCTTCCGGGAGATCCTTTGAACGCACAGATACGCAGTATTTT
CASSVASGRSFERTDTQYF
>17|TRBD1|TRBV5-1|TRBJ2-7|-
TGCGCCAGCAGCTTAAATGCAGCGGGACAGGGTACCTACGAGCAGTACTTC
CASSLNAAGQGTYEQYF
>14|-|TRBV9|TRBJ2-1|-
TGTGCCAGCAGCGTAGGGACAGGGAGGGGTGAGCAGTTCTTC
CASSVGTGRGEQFF
>16|TRBD2|TRBV6-4|TRBJ2-3|many
TGTGCCAGCAGTGACGTAGCGGGGGGAGGTAAAGATACGCAGTATTTT
CASSDVAGGGKDTQYF
>14|TRBD1|TRBV5-4|TRBJ1-6|-
TGTGCCAGCAGCTTGGAGGGACAGAATTCACCCCTCCACTTT
CASSLEGQNSPLHF
>15|TRBD2|TRBV6-5|TRBJ2-7|-
TGTGCCAGCAGTTACGGGACTAGCGCGGCCTACGAGCAGTACTTC
CASSYGTSAAYEQYF
>15|-|TRBV5-5|TRBJ2-7|once
TGTGCCAGCAGCTATGACAGTCTAAGCTCCTACGAGCAGTACTTC
CASSYDSLSSYEQYF
>15|-|TRBV2|TRBJ1-5|-
TGTGCCAGCACCCGCTCTACAGGGTCAAATCAGCCCCAGCATTTT
CASTRSTGSNQPQHF
>14|TRBD2|TRBV9|TRBJ2-1|few
TGTGCCAGCAGCGTCTGGACTAGTAGGTATGAGCAGTTCTTC
CASSVWTSRYEQFF
>13|-|TRBV6-6|TRBJ2-7|-
TGTGCCAGCGCCGACATCCCTTTCTACGAGCAGTACTTC
CASADIPFYEQYF
>13|-|TRBV7-9|TRBJ1-2|-
TGTGCCAGCAGCTCGGGACTGCCCTATGGCTACACCTTC
CASSSGLPYGYTF
>17|TRBD2|TRBV4-3|TRBJ2-7|once
TGCGCCAGCAGCCAAGAATGGAACAGACTAGCGAGTTACGAGCAGTACTTC
CASSQEWNRLASYEQYF
>15|TRBD1|TRBV28|TRBJ2-7|-
TGTGCCAGCAGGTCCACCGGGACAGGGAACCGAGAGCAGTACTTC
CASRSTGTGNREQYF
>15|TRBD1|TRBV6-6|TRBJ2-7|-
TGTGCCAGCAGTTACTCGAAACAGGGGGTCTACGAGCAGTACTTC
CASSYSKQGVYEQYF
>17|-|TRBV5-4|TRBJ2-5|-
TGTGCCAGCAGCTCGCCTTCGGGCTCAGGGGTGGGAGAGACCCAGTACTTC
CASSSPSGSGVGETQYF
>15|-|TRBV4-3|TRBJ1-5|-
TGCGCCAGCAGCCAAGATTGGGGGGGCAATCAGCCCCAGCATTTT
CASSQDWGGNQPQHF
>15|TRBD1|TRBV6-5|TRBJ1-2|-
TGTGCCAGCAGTCACAGGGACAGGGGTCGGTATGGCTACACCTTC
CASSHRDRGRYGYTF
>15|TRBD1|TRBV6-1|TRBJ1-5|once
TGTGCCAGCAATCCCGGACAGGGCTCGGATCAGCCCCAGCATTTT
CASNPGQGSDQPQHF
>13|-|TRBV10-2|TRBJ2-7|-
TGCGCCAGCACCCCGGGGACAACCTACGAGCAGTACTTC
CASTPGTTYEQYF
>13|-|TRBV15|TRBJ1-1|-
TGTGCCACCAGGGCACCAGGGAACACTGAAGCTTTCTTT
CATRAPGNTEAFF
>15|TRBD1|TRBV19|TRBJ2-5|-
TGTGCCAGTAGTATACGGCAGGGGGCGCGGGAGACCCAGTACTTC
CASSIRQGARETQYF
>15|TRBD2|TRBV29-1|TRBJ2-7|-
TGCAGCGTTCGCTATCGCGGGAGGACCGGCTACGAGCAGTACTTC
CSVRYRGRTGYEQYF
>13|TRBD1|TRBV7-9|TRBJ2-3|-
TGTGCCAGCGGACAGGCGAGCCTAGATACGCAGTATTTT
CASGQASLDTQYF
>15|TRBD1|TRBV4-2|TRBJ1-1|-
TGTGCCAGCAGCCAAGATAAGGGGGCGAGCACTGAAGCTTTCTTT
CASSQDKGASTEAFF
>14|TRBD1|TRBV6-5|TRBJ1-2|-
TGTGCCAGCAGTTACGAAGGGGGCACGTATGGCTACACCTTC
CASSYEGGTYGYTF
>15|-|TRBV6-6|TRBJ1-5|-
TGTGCCAGCAGGACCCCCGGGGATAGCAATCAGCCCCAGCATTTT
CASRTPGDSNQPQHF
>15|TRBD1|TRBV7-9|TRBJ2-2|-
TGTGCCAGCAGCTCCCGGGACAGGTTGACCGGGGAGCTGTTTTTT
CASSSRDRLTGELFF
>12|-|TRBV29-1|TRBJ1-5|-
TGCAGCGCCGGGACTCCAAATCAGCCCCAGCATTTT
CSAGTPNQPQHF
>16|-|TRBV12-5|TRBJ2-2|once
TGTGCTAGTGGTTTGGCCAGGGCCCTCCTTGGAGGGGAGCTGTTTTTT
CASGLARALLGGELFF